The next 17 T cell receptor beta chains were all read from a single sample in a study of cytomegalovirus exposure and HLA in healthy donors. Both 60 Vbeta primers and 13 Jbeta primers went into the PCR. Only in-frame clones appear in the TCRdb table, and some are missing; sequencing was by immunoSEQ multiplex PCR. The table records 150,000 to 160,000 clones, roughly 70% of them present only once. Sequenced sample: PBMCs. These receptors came from a man aged 30 to 45 in good health and CMV-seronegative.

The V gene is TRBV4-1, the J gene TRBJ2-2; no clear D gene. The CDR3 sequence is 14 residues long. V dropped 0 bases and J dropped 12 bases, with 14 bases sitting between them. Germline CDR1 reads MGHRA; CDR2 reads YSYEKL. CDR3 sequence reads: CASSQDGPILKLFF. The CDR3, as DNA: TGCGCCAGCAGCCAAGATGGGCCAATCTTGAAGCTGTTTTTT.

The chain couples TRBV29-1 to TRBJ2-5; TRBD1 matches at 7 bases. The CDR3 length is 14 residues. The V gene's germline CDR1 is SQVTM and CDR2 ANQGSEA. J lost 4 bases, V lost 5 bases, and 10 bases had no gene match. Here the CDR3 reads CSVNYGQVGETQYF. The CDR3 DNA sequence: TGCAGCGTTAACTATGGACAGGTTGGAGAGACCCAGTACTTC.

This sequence joins TRBV29-1 and TRBJ1-2; D unresolved. Germline assignment: CDR1 SQVTM and CDR2 ANQGSEA. The CDR3 covers 14 residues. Trimming stripped 2 bases from V and 4 bases from J, with 14 bases between. The CDR3 is CSVEIPGISYGYTF. CDR3 nucleotide sequence: TGCAGCGTTGAAATTCCGGGAATAAGCTATGGCTACACCTTC. The entire variable domain, with the rest obtained from reference TRBV29-1 and TRBJ1-2, is as follows: SAVISQKPSRDICQRGTSLTIQCQVDSQVTMMFWYRQQPGQSLTLIATANQGSEATYESGFVIDKFPISRPNLTFSTLTVSNMSPEDSSIYLCSVEIPGISYGYTFGSGTRLTVV.

The chain joins TRBV6-6 to TRBJ2-7; the match to TRBD1 covers 11 bases. This CDR3 has 15 residues. The V gene end was trimmed by 4 bases and the J gene end by 3 bases; junction bases not matched to a gene: 5. The germline CDR1 and CDR2 sequences are MNHNY and SVGAGI (reference sequence). The CDR3 sequence is CASSSLDRGLYEQYF. Written as DNA, the CDR3 is TGTGCCAGCAGTTCCTTGGACAGGGGGCTCTACGAGCAGTACTTC.

The gene calls are TRBV6-1 and TRBJ1-2; TRBD1 matches 8 bases. After removal of 2 bases from V and 5 bases from J, the junction contained 7 bases not matched to a gene. The CDR3 length is 15 residues. Germline V lookup: CDR1 MNHNS, CDR2 SASEGT. CDR3 sequence: CASSEITGTGYGYTF. CDR3 DNA sequence: TGTGCCAGCAGTGAAATTACCGGGACAGGTTATGGCTACACCTTC.

The chain recombines TRBV6-5 with TRBJ1-5; D is uncertain. The germline V gene encodes CDR1 MNHEY and CDR2 SVGAGI. The V end was cut by 0 bases, the J end by 7 bases, with 7 bases between. This CDR3 has 13 amino acids. Here the CDR3 reads CASSYSVRQPQHF. The DNA for the CDR3 is TGTGCCAGCAGTTACTCGGTCAGACAGCCCCAGCATTTT.

This clone was recorded a few times. CDR3 in amino acids: CASSETGLNYGYTF. CDR3 nucleotides: TGCGCCAGCAGTGAGACAGGGCTTAACTATGGCTACACCTTC. The chain uses TRBV10-1 and TRBJ1-2, with a tentative D call TRBD1 (6 bases). Germline CDR1 is WNHNN and CDR2 is SYGVQD (reference sequence). The CDR3 loop spans 14 amino acids. Between the trimmed V and J ends, which lost 2 bases and 1 base, there was a span of 8 bases.

The rearrangement joins TRBV6-1 to TRBJ2-5, with D possibly TRBD1 on 6 matching bases. The J call may be in error: the DNA end matches TRBJ2-7 better. The germline V gene has CDR1 MNHNS and CDR2 SASEGT. The CDR3 has 14 amino acids. Written as DNA, the CDR3 is TGTGCCAGCAGGGCCTCTAAGGGGGACTACGAGCAGTACTTC. Its translation is CASRASKGDYEQYF.

The chain couples TRBV5-1 to TRBJ2-5; the D gene is possibly TRBD2 (5 bases). V was trimmed by 5 bases and J by 1 base, leaving 9 bases between them. Germline V gives CDR1 SGHRS, CDR2 YFSETQ. The CDR3 covers 13 residues. CDR3 DNA: TGCGCCAGCAGGGGAGCGGCCCAAGAGACCCAGTACTTC. Translated, it gives CASRGAAQETQYF.

The CDR3: CASSEERWHSNQPQHF. The CDR3 DNA reads as TGTGCCAGCAGTGAAGAGAGGTGGCACTCTAATCAGCCCCAGCATTTT. The chain has TRBV6-1 and TRBJ1-5; D not resolved. V was pared by 1 base and J by 4 bases, with 14 bases between. The CDR3 runs to 16 residues. Germline CDR1 MNHNS, CDR2 SASEGT.

This clone was seen only a few times. This rearrangement joins TRBV27 to TRBJ2-1; TRBD1 agrees at 9 bases. J lost 4 bases, V lost 6 bases, and 10 bases had no gene match. The CDR3 runs to 16 residues. Germline V gene data show CDR1 as MNHEY and CDR2 as SMNVEV (reference sequence). The CDR3 sequence: CASSLFKGQGYNEQFF. DNA for the CDR3: TGTGCCAGCAGCCTTTTCAAAGGACAGGGGTACAATGAGCAGTTCTTC.

The chain has TRBV5-1 and TRBJ2-7, with 14 nucleotides matching TRBD2. The junction had 6 bases not matched to a gene; V was cut back by 4 bases and J by 0 bases. The germline V gene has CDR1 SGHRS and CDR2 YFSETQ. The CDR3 extends over 17 amino acids. CDR3 protein: CASSGGLAGASSYEQYF. For the CDR3, the DNA is TGCGCCAGCAGCGGGGGACTAGCGGGGGCTAGCTCCTACGAGCAGTACTTC.

This clone turned up a few times. This chain connects TRBV7-2 to TRBJ2-3, with 11 bases lining up with TRBD2. Germline V gene lookup returns CDR1 SGHTA and CDR2 FQGNSA. This CDR3 region has 15 residues. Germline trimming cut 3 bases from V and 4 bases from J; bases unmatched to any gene: 3. The CDR3 sequence is CASSFSSGGADTQYF. CDR3 coding DNA: TGTGCCAGCAGCTTCAGTAGCGGGGGGGCAGATACGCAGTATTTT.

This clone was seen a few times. The CDR3 spells CASSFTPGGEETQYF. CDR3 nucleotide sequence: TGCGCCAGCAGCTTCACCCCTGGAGGTGAAGAGACCCAGTACTTC. This sequence joins TRBV5-1 and TRBJ2-5; tentatively, D is TRBD2 (5 bases). Germline CDR1 and CDR2: SGHRS and YFSETQ. V was pared by 2 bases and J by 3 bases, with 14 bases between. This CDR3 contains 15 residues.

This chain joins TRBV7-8 and TRBJ1-1; D is undetermined. The V gene lost 1 base and the J gene lost 1 base, with 7 bases spanning the gap. In germline, CDR1 is SGHVS, CDR2 FQNEAQ. There are 14 residues in the CDR3. In nucleotides, the CDR3 is TGTGCCAGCAGCTTAGAAACAAGGAACACTGAAGCTTTCTTT. As protein: CASSLETRNTEAFF.

This chain joins TRBV14 and TRBJ2-5; TRBD1 matches 10 bases. The trim removed 3 bases at V and 1 base at J, leaving 5 bases unmatched. The germline V gene encodes CDR1 SGHDN and CDR2 FVKESK. The CDR3 contains 16 residues. The CDR3 DNA is TGTGCCAGCAGCCAGTCCGGGACAGGGGCCCAAGAGACCCAGTACTTC. Translating gives CASSQSGTGAQETQYF.

The chain combines TRBV6-5 with TRBJ2-1; a weak D match, TRBD2 (5 bases). This CDR3 spans 16 amino acids. V was shortened by 2 bases and J by 3 bases, with 14 bases between the two germline ends. Germline V gene data show CDR1 as MNHEY and CDR2 as SVGAGI. CDR3 sequence reads: CASSYLGGGYYNEQFF. The CDR3 DNA reads as TGTGCCAGCAGTTACCTGGGTGGCGGGTACTACAATGAGCAGTTCTTC.